The source of this TCR beta chain is a study of blood T cells in healthy people across ages. Alongside a J-beta primer mix, a sample-barcoded 5' primer served in a second PCR lasting about 6 to 11 cycles. Samples each returned at least 3 million CDR3-containing paired-end reads. MiXCR was run by TCRdb on the 5' RACE reads, yielding one entry per CDR3 protein. Of roughly 2 million distinct CDR3 sequences listed, around half were seen once; the top ten hold over 2%. V trimming: 5 bases; J trimming: 2 bases; junction bases outside the gene matches: 11. The CDR3 extends over 17 amino acids. CDR1 and CDR2 from the germline V gene are SEHNR and FQNEAQ (reference sequence). This clonotype was recorded only once.

This receptor was taken from a woman between 40 and 50 years old in good health. What was sequenced was blood. The V and J genes are TRBV7-9 and TRBJ2-3, with 9 nucleotides matching TRBD1. CDR3 region: CASSIGDRALSTDTQYF. DNA for the CDR3: TGTGCCAGCAGCATAGGGGACAGGGCTCTTTCCACAGATACGCAGTATTTT. Full variable domain (outside the CDR3, taken from reference TRBV7-9 and TRBJ2-3): DTGVSQNPRHKITKRGQNVTFRCDPISEHNRLYWYRQTLGQGPEFLTYFQNEAQLEKSRLLSDRFSAERPKGSFSTLEIQRTEQGDSAMYLCASSIGDRALSTDTQYFGPGTRLTVL.